This TCR beta chain derives from a study of T-cell memory formation after mild COVID-19. This clonotype was counted ten times or more. The antigen is undetermined. Findings and caveats of the study: Cross-reactive memory appears to have joined, as suggested by some responding clones showing up in pre-infection memory.

Constant-segment primers were used for 5'RACE, and the resulting TCR alpha and TCR beta cDNA libraries carried sample barcodes and UMIs. TCRdb ran MiXCR on the 5' RACE reads and lists one entry per CDR3 protein. The table includes approximately 560,000 distinct CDR3 sequences, approximately 15% detected once. The V and J ends lost 1 base and 5 bases respectively, with 5 bases between them. The CDR3 is made up of 12 amino acids. Germline V gene lookup returns CDR1 LGHDT and CDR2 YNNKEL (reference sequence). The sample comprised PBMCs or a T cell subset sorted from them (not recorded which). This sequence joins TRBV3-1 and TRBJ2-5; D is unclear. The sequence was obtained from an adult woman who had mild COVID-19 (a few samples of this study predate the infection). Cell type and time point are not known. The CDR3 bases are TGTGCCAGCAGCCAAGTAGTGGAGACCCAGTACTTC. Translated, it gives CASSQVVETQYF.